Given below is one TCR beta chain in context. The antigen remains undetermined. The CDR3 is made up of 16 amino acids. From germline, CDR1 is SEHNR and CDR2 FQNEAQ (reference sequence). With V trimmed by 1 base and J by 5 bases, 8 bases remained unmatched. The entry originates in a study of T cell responses to AZD1222 COVID-19 vaccine. Whole-study results and caveats: Seropositive AZD1222 recipients at baseline numbered only five to seven. Without day 14 samples, only post-peak T cell repertoires were studied.

TCRdb's copy holds only in-frame clones and misses some; the assay was immunoSEQ multiplex PCR. Found here are around 140,000 clones, over 75% of them singletons; the top ten hold 7.9%. V and J are TRBV7-9 and TRBJ2-7; the match to TRBD1 covers 10 bases. This TCR derives from an adult who received the MenACWY meningococcal vaccine as a control. Sequencing was performed on peripheral blood, taken 28 days after the second dose of the MenACWY control vaccine. The CDR3 DNA reads as TGTGCCAGCAGCTTAGGTCGGGACAGGGGTCGCAACGAGCAGTACTTC. This gives the protein CASSLGRDRGRNEQYF.